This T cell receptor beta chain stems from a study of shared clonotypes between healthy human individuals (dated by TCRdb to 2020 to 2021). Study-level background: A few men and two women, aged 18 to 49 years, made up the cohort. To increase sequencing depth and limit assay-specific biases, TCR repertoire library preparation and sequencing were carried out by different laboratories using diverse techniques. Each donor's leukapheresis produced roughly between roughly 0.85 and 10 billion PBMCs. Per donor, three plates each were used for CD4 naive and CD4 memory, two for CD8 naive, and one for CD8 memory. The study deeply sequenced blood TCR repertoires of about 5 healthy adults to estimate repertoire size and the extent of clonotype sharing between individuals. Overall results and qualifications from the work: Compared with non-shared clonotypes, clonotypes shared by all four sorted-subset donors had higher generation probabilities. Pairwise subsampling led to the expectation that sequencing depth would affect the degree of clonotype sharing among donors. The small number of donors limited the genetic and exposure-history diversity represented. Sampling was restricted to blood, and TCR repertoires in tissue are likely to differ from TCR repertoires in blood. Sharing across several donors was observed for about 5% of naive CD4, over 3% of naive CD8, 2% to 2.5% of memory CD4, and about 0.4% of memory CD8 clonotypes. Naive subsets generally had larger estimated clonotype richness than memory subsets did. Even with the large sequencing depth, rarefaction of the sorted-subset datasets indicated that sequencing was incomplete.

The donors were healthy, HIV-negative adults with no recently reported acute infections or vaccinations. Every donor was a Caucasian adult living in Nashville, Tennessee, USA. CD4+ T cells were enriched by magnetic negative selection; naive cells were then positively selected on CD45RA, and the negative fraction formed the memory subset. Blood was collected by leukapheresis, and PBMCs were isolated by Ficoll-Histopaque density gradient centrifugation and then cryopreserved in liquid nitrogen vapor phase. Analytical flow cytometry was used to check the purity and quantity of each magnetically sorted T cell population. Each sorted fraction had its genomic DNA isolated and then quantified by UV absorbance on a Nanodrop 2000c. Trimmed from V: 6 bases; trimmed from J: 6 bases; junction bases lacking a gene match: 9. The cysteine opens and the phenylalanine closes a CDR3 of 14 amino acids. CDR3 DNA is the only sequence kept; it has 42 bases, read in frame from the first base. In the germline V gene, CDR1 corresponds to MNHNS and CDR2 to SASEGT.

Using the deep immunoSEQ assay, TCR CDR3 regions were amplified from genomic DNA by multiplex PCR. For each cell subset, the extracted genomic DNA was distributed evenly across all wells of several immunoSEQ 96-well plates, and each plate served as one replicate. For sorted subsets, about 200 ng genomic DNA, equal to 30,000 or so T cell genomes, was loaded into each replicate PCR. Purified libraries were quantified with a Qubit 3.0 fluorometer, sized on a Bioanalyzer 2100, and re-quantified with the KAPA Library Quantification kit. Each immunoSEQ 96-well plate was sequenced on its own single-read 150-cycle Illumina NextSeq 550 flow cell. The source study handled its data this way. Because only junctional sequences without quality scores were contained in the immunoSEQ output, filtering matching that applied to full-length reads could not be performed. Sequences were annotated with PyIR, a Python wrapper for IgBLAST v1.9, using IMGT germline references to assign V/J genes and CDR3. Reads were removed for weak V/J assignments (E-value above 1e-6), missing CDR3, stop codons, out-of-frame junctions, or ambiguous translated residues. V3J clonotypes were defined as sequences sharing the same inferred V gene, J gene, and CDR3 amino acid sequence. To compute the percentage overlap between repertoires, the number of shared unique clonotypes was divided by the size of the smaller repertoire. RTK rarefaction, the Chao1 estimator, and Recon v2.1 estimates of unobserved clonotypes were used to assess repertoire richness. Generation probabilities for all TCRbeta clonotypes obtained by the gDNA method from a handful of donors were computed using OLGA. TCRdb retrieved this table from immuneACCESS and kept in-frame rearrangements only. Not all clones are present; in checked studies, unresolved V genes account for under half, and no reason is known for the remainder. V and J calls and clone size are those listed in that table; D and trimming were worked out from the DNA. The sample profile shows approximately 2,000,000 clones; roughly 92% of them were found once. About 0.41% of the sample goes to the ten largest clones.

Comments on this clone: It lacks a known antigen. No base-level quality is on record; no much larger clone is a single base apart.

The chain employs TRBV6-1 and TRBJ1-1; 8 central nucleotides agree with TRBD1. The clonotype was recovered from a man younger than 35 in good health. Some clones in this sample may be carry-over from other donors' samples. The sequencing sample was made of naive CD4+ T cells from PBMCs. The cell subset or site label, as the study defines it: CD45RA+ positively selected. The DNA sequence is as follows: TGTGCCAGCAGCGTGACAGGGGTAGGGGCTGAAGCTTTCTTT. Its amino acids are CASSVTGVGAEAFF.